The 10 T cell receptor beta chains below come from one sample, sequenced in a study of blood T cell repertoires in COVID-19. Profiling relied on immunoSEQ multiplex PCR, and the TCRdb table lists in-frame clones only, not all of them. Seen here are approximately 350,000 clones, around 92% observed once, and the top ten hold 0.95% to 1.5%. The sequencing input was peripheral blood. The receptors come from a man aged 35-49 years with acute or convalescent COVID-19.

The chain carries TRBV11-3 and TRBJ2-1, with TRBD1 identical over 7 bases. Germline V gives CDR1 SGHNT, CDR2 YENEEA. V lost 0 bases, J lost 6 bases, and 5 bases stayed unmatched. The CDR3 contains 15 residues. CDR3 sequence: CASSLESTGANEQFF. CDR3 DNA sequence: TGTGCCAGCAGCTTAGAGAGTACAGGGGCCAATGAGCAGTTCTTC.

This clone was found once. The V and J genes are TRBV27 and TRBJ2-7; tentative D call: TRBD1 (5 bases). The CDR3 runs 14 residues. Deletions cut 6 bases from V and 2 bases from J, with 14 bases between. CDR1 is MNHEY, CDR2 SMNVEV, per germline (reference sequence). CDR3 DNA: TGTGCCAGCAGGCCAGACCAGGGCCCCTACGAGCAGTACTTC. This codes for CASRPDQGPYEQYF.

The CDR3 here is CASAPWADYYEQYF. The DNA of the CDR3 is TGTGCCAGCGCACCTTGGGCAGACTACTACGAGCAGTACTTC. The V call is TRBV3-1 (or the pseudogene TRBV3-2), the J call TRBJ2-7; D is possibly TRBD2 (5 bases). In germline, CDR1 is LGHDT, CDR2 YNNKEL (reference sequence). The ends were cut back, 8 bases at V and 3 bases at J, with 17 bases in the middle. The length of the CDR3 is 14 residues.

This clone was seen only once. The chain employs TRBV3-1 (or the pseudogene TRBV3-2) and TRBJ2-3; 7 bases match TRBD2. CDR3 size: 18 residues. Germline V gene sequence: CDR1 LGHDT, CDR2 YNNKEL (reference sequence). The trim removed 5 bases at V and 0 bases at J, leaving 14 bases unmatched. CDR3 sequence: CASSGGAGPNPSTDTQYF. The CDR3 coding sequence is TGTGCCAGCAGCGGAGGAGCGGGACCGAACCCTAGCACAGATACGCAGTATTTT.

The CDR3 sequence is CVRWLGGNQPQHF. The CDR3 DNA follows: TGTGTTAGGTGGTTAGGAGGCAATCAGCCCCAGCATTTT. The V call is TRBV7-5, the J call TRBJ1-5. TRBV7-5 is a pseudogene segment. This CDR3 contains 13 residues.

This clone has just a few counts. The rearrangement joins TRBV28 to TRBJ2-1, with 7 bases identical to TRBD2. Unmatched junction bases numbered 12, after V lost 3 bases and J lost 7 bases. The V gene's germline CDR1 is MDHEN and CDR2 SYDVKM. This CDR3 comprises 16 residues. CDR3 loop: CASSFIVAGARNEQFF. CDR3 coding DNA: TGTGCCAGCAGTTTTATCGTGGCGGGAGCTCGGAATGAGCAGTTCTTC.

The chain carries TRBV2 and TRBJ1-4; 8 bases fit TRBD1. Looked up from germline, CDR1 is SNHLY and CDR2 is FYNNEI. The CDR3 length is 15 residues. The trim removed 4 bases at V and 7 bases at J, leaving 8 bases unmatched. The CDR3 here is CASSATGGRGEKLFF. The CDR3 nucleotides read TGTGCCAGCAGTGCAACAGGGGGGAGGGGTGAAAAACTGTTTTTT.

V usage is TRBV2 and J usage is TRBJ2-3, with 7 positions matching TRBD2. The CDR3 is made up of 15 amino acids. Per germline, CDR1 SNHLY and CDR2 FYNNEI. V lost 3 bases, J lost 5 bases, and 8 bases stayed unmatched. In DNA form, the CDR3 reads TGTGCCAGCAGTGAGTCCAGGGTAGCGGGAGATACGCAGTATTTT. Amino acids: CASSESRVAGDTQYF.

V gene TRBV6-2 or TRBV6-3 combines with J gene TRBJ2-7; 15 bases are shared with TRBD2. J gave up 7 bases and V 5 bases, and 6 bases lay outside the gene matches. Germline lookup yields CDR1 MNHEY and CDR2 SVGEGT. The CDR3 runs to 15 residues. The CDR3 region has the DNA TGTGCCAGCAGTCCCGGACTAGCGGGGGGGCATGAGCAGTACTTC. Translated, it gives CASSPGLAGGHEQYF.

The chain recombines TRBV2 with TRBJ2-5, with a weak D call TRBD2 (5 bases). The germline V gene has CDR1 SNHLY and CDR2 FYNNEI. Trimming shortened V by 5 bases and J by 5 bases, and 9 bases separated the two germline ends. The CDR3 extends over 12 amino acids. The CDR3 loop is CASSPGVETQYF. The CDR3 nucleotides read TGTGCCAGCAGTCCCGGGGTGGAGACCCAGTACTTC.